What follows are 26 T cell receptor beta chains derived from one specimen sequenced in a study of T cells in Graves' hyperthyroidism and ophthalmopathy. RNA transcripts provided the source from which TCR beta CDR3 regions were amplified. In the first-round RT-PCR of the TCR CDR3, the HTBI primer set was used. TCRdb processed the multiplex PCR reads anew with MiXCR; each CDR3 protein has one entry. The sample lists a few hundred thousand distinct CDR3 sequences, roughly 23% occurring once. The sequenced sample consisted of blood. Receptor source: a woman in her seventies with Graves' ophthalmopathy.

The genes are TRBV6-1 and TRBJ2-5; weak D call: TRBD1 (7 bases). CDR1 is MNHNS, CDR2 SASEGT, per germline. The CDR3 has 16 amino acids. Trimming removed 2 bases from V and 7 bases from J, with 20 bases in between. The DNA for the CDR3 is TGTGCCAGCAGTGAACCCCTCCTCGGGCAGGGGGGGACCCAGTACTTC. Its protein is CASSEPLLGQGGTQYF.

The chain recombines TRBV4-2 with TRBJ2-1; 16 positions match TRBD2. With 1 base clipped from V and 5 bases from J, the junction kept 5 bases outside the gene matches. CDR1 and CDR2 (germline): LGHNA, YNFKEQ. The CDR3 is 18 amino acids. For the CDR3, the DNA is TGTGCCAGCAGCCAAGCCGGGACTAGCGGGGGGGTTGACAATGAGCAGTTCTTC. Protein product: CASSQAGTSGGVDNEQFF.

The table lists this clonotype with many counts. The rearrangement links TRBV30 to TRBJ2-7; the D is unclear. The CDR3 extends over 14 amino acids. From germline, CDR1 is GTSNPN and CDR2 SVGIG (reference sequence). V lost 5 bases, J lost 2 bases, and 16 bases lay in between. The CDR3, as DNA: TGTGCCTGGGGTTACCCTTACACCACCTACGAGCAGTACTTC. It translates to CAWGYPYTTYEQYF.

The rearrangement links TRBV7-9 to TRBJ2-7, with unresolved D. CDR3 length: 13 amino acids. CDR1 and CDR2 (germline): SEHNR, FQNEAQ (reference sequence). The germline V and J ends were trimmed by 4 bases and 0 bases, with 7 bases remaining between them. The CDR3 here is CASSSTFSYEQYF. As DNA, the CDR3 is TGTGCCAGCAGCTCCACATTCTCCTACGAGCAGTACTTC. The variable domain in full, completed from reference TRBV7-9 and TRBJ2-7, reads DTGVSQNPRHKITKRGQNVTFRCDPISEHNRLYWYRQTLGQGPEFLTYFQNEAQLEKSRLLSDRFSAERPKGSFSTLEIQRTEQGDSAMYLCASSSTFSYEQYFGPGTRLTVT.

The CDR3 sequence: CASKRASYNEQFF. In nucleotides, the CDR3 is TGTGCCAGCAAGAGGGCCTCCTACAATGAGCAGTTCTTC. The gene calls are TRBV28 and TRBJ2-1, with D possibly being TRBD2 (5 bases). The germline CDR1 and CDR2 sequences are MDHEN and SYDVKM. V gave up 7 bases and J gave up 0 bases, with 7 bases separating them. The CDR3 consists of 13 residues.

This clonotype was counted ten times or more. V usage is TRBV6-5 and J usage is TRBJ1-5; no definite D call. Between the trimmed V and J ends, which lost 2 bases and 6 bases, there was a span of 8 bases. The germline V gene has CDR1 MNHEY and CDR2 SVGAGI. The CDR3 has 13 amino acids. The CDR3 sequence is CASSYEGRQPQHF. The CDR3 coding sequence is TGTGCCAGCAGTTACGAGGGTCGTCAGCCCCAGCATTTT.

The genes are TRBV6-2 or TRBV6-3 and TRBJ2-1; TRBD1 might be the D (5 bases). Per germline, CDR1 MNHEY and CDR2 SVGEGT. CDR3 length: 13 amino acids. Trimming took 2 bases from V and 15 from J, leaving 17 bases between them. CDR3 residues: CASSYAPDSMGFF. The CDR3 bases are TGTGCCAGCAGTTACGCCCCTGACAGTATGGGGTTCTTC.

The chain is built from TRBV27 and TRBJ2-7; tentative D call: TRBD1 (6 bases). The CDR3 contains 15 residues. Germline loops: CDR1 MNHEY, CDR2 SMNVEV (reference sequence). Trimming took 6 bases from V and 1 from J, leaving 16 bases between them. The CDR3 here is CASRFGAGESYEQYF. As DNA, the CDR3 is TGTGCCAGCAGATTTGGGGCAGGGGAATCCTACGAGCAGTACTTC.

There are many counts of this clonotype. This chain uses TRBV7-2 with TRBJ2-7, with 10 bases identical to TRBD2. Germline CDR1 SGHTA, CDR2 FQGNSA. The CDR3 has 16 residues. The V and J ends lost 5 bases and 2 bases, in that order; junction bases with no gene match: 9. In DNA, the CDR3 is TGTGCCAGCAGCCTGGCAGCGGGAGGGCTGACCTACGAGCAGTACTTC. This sequence encodes CASSLAAGGLTYEQYF.

This clonotype was detected only a few times. The rearrangement uses TRBV11-3 and TRBJ2-2; 8 nucleotides match TRBD2. CDR3 size: 15 residues. CDR1 and CDR2 (germline): SGHNT, YENEEA. V trimming: 2 bases; J trimming: 6 bases; junction bases outside the gene matches: 5. This CDR3 reads CASSLSGRFAGELFF. The CDR3 nucleotides are TGTGCCAGCAGCTTAAGCGGGAGATTCGCCGGGGAGCTGTTTTTT.

This clonotype showed up many times. The chain recombines TRBV7-2 with TRBJ1-1; maybe TRBD1 (5 bases). The germline CDR1 and CDR2 sequences are SGHTA and FQGNSA. V shed 2 bases and J shed 1 base, with 8 bases lying between them. The CDR3 runs 14 residues. This CDR3 is CASSLMGGNTEAFF. Written as DNA, the CDR3 is TGTGCCAGCAGCTTAATGGGGGGGAACACTGAAGCTTTCTTT.

The V and J genes are TRBV7-2 and TRBJ1-4, with D unresolved. Trimming took 1 base from V and 4 from J, leaving 10 bases between them. CDR1 is SGHTA and CDR2 is FQGNSA in the germline V gene. CDR3 length: 15 residues. CDR3 nucleotide sequence: TGTGCCAGCAGCTTAGTAACGGCAGTTAATGAAAAACTGTTTTTT. Translated, it gives CASSLVTAVNEKLFF.

The chain combines TRBV4-3 with TRBJ2-3, with D perhaps matching TRBD2 (7 bases). Trimming stripped 4 bases from V and 3 bases from J, with 17 bases between. CDR1 LGHNA and CDR2 YSLEER come from the germline V gene. This CDR3 contains 16 residues. In DNA form, the CDR3 reads TGCGCCAGCAGCCGGAAGAGGGGGACTACGACAGATACGCAGTATTTT. Protein: CASSRKRGTTTDTQYF.

The chain couples TRBV4-1 to TRBJ1-5; TRBD1 agrees at 7 bases. V lost 0 bases to trimming and J lost 7 bases; unmatched junction nucleotides: 9. This CDR3 has 16 amino acids. Germline V gives CDR1 MGHRA, CDR2 YSYEKL. The CDR3: CASSQDRQGGFQPQHF. In nucleotides, the CDR3 is TGCGCCAGCAGCCAAGATCGACAGGGAGGATTCCAGCCCCAGCATTTT.

This clonotype was seen more than once but under ten times. The chain employs TRBV5-1 and TRBJ2-3; 7 bases fit TRBD2. There are 16 residues in the CDR3. From germline, CDR1 is SGHRS and CDR2 YFSETQ. J was trimmed by 8 bases and V by 4 bases; bases with no gene match: 16. The CDR3 nucleotides read TGCGCCAGCAGCCACCCAATCGGGCGGGAGTGGAGTACGCAGTATTTT. Translation: CASSHPIGREWSTQYF.

The V gene is TRBV27, the J gene TRBJ1-4; D perhaps matches TRBD1 (6 bases). There are 13 residues in the CDR3. Trimming took 7 bases from V and 3 from J, leaving 9 bases between them. Looked up from germline, CDR1 is MNHEY and CDR2 is SMNVEV (reference sequence). The CDR3 loop reads CASMDRANEKLFF. CDR3 coding DNA: TGTGCCAGCATGGACAGAGCTAATGAAAAACTGTTTTTT.

This sequence joins TRBV20-1 and TRBJ1-3, with D uncertain. Germline V gene sequence: CDR1 DFQATT, CDR2 SNEGSKA (reference sequence). V was shortened by 2 bases and J by 4 bases, with 6 bases between the two germline ends. This CDR3 has 12 residues. CDR3 coding DNA: TGCAGTGCTAGAAACCCCGGAAACACCATATATTTT. It translates to CSARNPGNTIYF.

This clonotype was counted between two and nine times. The chain employs TRBV6-5 and TRBJ2-7; D call uncertain. V lost 2 bases and J lost 5, with 13 bases in between. The CDR3 loop spans 14 amino acids. Germline V gene sequence: CDR1 MNHEY, CDR2 SVGAGI. CDR3 loop: CASSYVERSNEQYF. CDR3 in DNA: TGTGCCAGCAGTTACGTAGAGCGTTCCAACGAGCAGTACTTC.

This chain joins TRBV6-1 and TRBJ1-2; D is perhaps TRBD1 (5 bases). V lost 0 bases to trimming and J lost 7 bases, with 24 bases between them. Germline values: CDR1 MNHNS, CDR2 SASEGT. The length of the CDR3 is 18 residues. This CDR3 is CASSEAGGGGERRGGYTF. Written as DNA, the CDR3 is TGTGCCAGCAGTGAAGCAGGCGGGGGAGGGGAAAGGCGCGGTGGCTACACCTTC.

The chain uses TRBV3-1 and TRBJ1-2; TRBD1 aligns across 10 bases. The V segment lost 2 bases and the J segment 10 bases; nucleotides outside the gene matches: 7. Per germline, CDR1 LGHDT and CDR2 YNNKEL (reference sequence). CDR3 length equals 14 residues. This CDR3 is CASSQYDGTGVYTF. The CDR3 nucleotides are TGTGCCAGCAGCCAATACGACGGGACAGGGGTCTACACCTTC.

This clonotype was observed once. The V call is TRBV7-2, the J call TRBJ1-2; D uncertain. The CDR3 sequence is 15 residues long. V was shortened by 5 bases and J by 6 bases, with 19 bases between the two germline ends. The germline CDR1 and CDR2 sequences are SGHTA and FQGNSA. CDR3 loop: CASSPGARLMHGYTF. The DNA for the CDR3 is TGTGCCAGCAGCCCGGGTGCTAGGTTGATGCATGGCTACACCTTC.

The chain links TRBV6-6 to TRBJ2-7; 8 nucleotides agree with TRBD1. J was trimmed by 6 bases and V by 0 bases; bases with no gene match: 7. Germline values: CDR1 MNHNY, CDR2 SVGAGI (reference sequence). The CDR3 has 15 residues. This chain's CDR3 is CASSYSGQGAGEQYF. The CDR3 bases are TGTGCCAGCAGTTACTCGGGTCAGGGGGCTGGCGAGCAGTACTTC.

The chain is built from TRBV10-2 and TRBJ1-4; 11 nucleotides align to TRBD1. Unmatched junction bases numbered 7, after V lost 2 bases and J lost 8 bases. This CDR3 has 16 residues. Germline CDR1 WSHSY, CDR2 SAAADI. As DNA, the CDR3 is TGCGCCAGCAGTGAGAGCCACGGGACAGGGGGAGAAAAACTGTTTTTT. Protein sequence: CASSESHGTGGEKLFF.

The gene calls are TRBV6-1 and TRBJ2-3; the match to TRBD2 covers 8 bases. This CDR3 has 14 residues. Germline V gene sequence: CDR1 MNHNS, CDR2 SASEGT. The J segment lost 0 bases and the V segment lost 6 bases, leaving 2 bases of the junction unmatched. CDR3 sequence: CASSGLASTDTQYF. The CDR3, as DNA: TGTGCCAGCAGCGGACTAGCTAGCACAGATACGCAGTATTTT.

This clonotype occurred many times. Relative to the germline gene, one junction end is altered; a read error may explain this. This rearrangement joins TRBV11-2 to TRBJ1-1; TRBD1 might be the D (5 bases). Germline values: CDR1 SGHAT, CDR2 FQNNGV. This CDR3 is 14 amino acids long. For the CDR3, the DNA is TGTGCCAGCAGTTTAGTGGGACTGAACACTGAAGCTTTCTTT. It translates to CASSLVGLNTEAFF.

This clonotype was detected a few times. This chain connects TRBV3-1 to TRBJ2-4, with a weak D call TRBD1 (6 bases). The CDR3 is made up of 14 amino acids. Germline V gene sequence: CDR1 LGHDT, CDR2 YNNKEL (reference sequence). Trimming took off 6 bases at V and 8 bases at J, with 17 bases between the two ends. The CDR3 region is CASSSGTTWDIQYF. CDR3 sequence (DNA): TGTGCCAGCAGTTCCGGGACAACGTGGGACATTCAGTACTTC.